These T cell receptor beta chains were read from a single sample in a study of blood T cell repertoires in COVID-19. Using immunoSEQ multiplex PCR, the repertoire was profiled, and TCRdb retains in-frame clones only, with some absent. Counted here are hundreds of thousands of clones, about 90% occurring once; the ten biggest clones make up approximately 7.4%. Sequencing used peripheral blood. The receptor set was obtained from a woman in her 70s with COVID-19, enrolled during active disease. CDR3s include the opening cysteine and the closing phenylalanine or tryptophan. A D gene is named only where the DNA matches it firmly. Size tells how often a clone was seen (once, few, many) or the class of an expanded clone, and some rows leave it out.

d_call j_call clone_size v_call cdr3_aa cdr3_nt
- TRBJ1-2 - TRBV24-1 CATSDLDGANYGYTF TGTGCCACCAGTGATTTAGACGGAGCTAACTATGGCTACACCTTC
- TRBJ2-3 - TRBV19 CASSIVSSTDTQYF TGTGCCAGTAGTATTGTGAGCAGCACAGATACGCAGTATTTT
- TRBJ1-3 - TRBV23-1 CAISIKEGHHFSGNTIYF TGCGCCATCAGCATCAAGGAGGGGCACCACTTCTCTGGAAACACCATATATTTT
- TRBJ1-1 - TRBV12-3/TRBV12-4 CASSFGVPEAFF TGTGCCAGCAGTTTCGGGGTCCCTGAAGCTTTCTTT
- TRBJ1-2 - TRBV6-5 CASNPAGNAYGYTF TGTGCCAGCAACCCCGCAGGGAATGCTTATGGCTACACCTTC
TRBD1 TRBJ2-2 - TRBV5-1 CASSWDRGATGELFF TGCGCCAGCAGCTGGGACAGGGGCGCCACCGGGGAGCTGTTTTTT
- TRBJ1-2 - TRBV10-3 CAISEGGDYGYTF TGTGCCATCAGTGAAGGGGGGGACTATGGCTACACCTTC
- TRBJ1-3 few TRBV30 CAWAPQRGNTIYF TGTGCCTGGGCCCCCCAACGGGGAAACACCATATATTTT
- TRBJ1-6 - TRBV9 CASSVGSLGSPLHF TGTGCCAGCAGCGTAGGGAGCTTGGGTTCACCCCTCCACTTT
TRBD1 TRBJ2-2 - TRBV7-2 CASSLVGQASKGELFF TGTGCCAGCAGCTTAGTGGGACAGGCTTCGAAGGGGGAGCTGTTTTTT
TRBD1 TRBJ2-2 once TRBV6-5 CASRAGTANTGELFF TGTGCCAGCAGGGCCGGGACAGCGAACACCGGGGAGCTGTTTTTT
- TRBJ2-2 - TRBV11-3 CASRRRGGSGELFF TGTGCCAGCAGACGTCGTGGGGGCTCCGGGGAGCTGTTTTTT
- TRBJ2-1 once TRBV24-1 CATSDFGGSSYNEQFF TGTGCCACCAGTGATTTTGGGGGGAGCTCCTACAATGAGCAGTTCTTC
TRBD2 TRBJ2-1 - TRBV28 CASNQPLGGGSGHEQFF TGTGCCAGCAATCAACCCCTCGGGGGGGGGTCAGGGCATGAGCAGTTCTTC
- TRBJ1-5 once TRBV12-3/TRBV12-4 CASSLQRSQPQHF TGTGCCAGCAGTTTACAGAGGTCCCAGCCCCAGCATTTT
- TRBJ1-1 - TRBV2 CASSESGGGNTEAFF TGTGCCAGCAGTGAATCGGGGGGTGGGAACACTGAAGCTTTCTTT
TRBD2 TRBJ2-2 - TRBV2 CASSPRLAEPSGELFF TGTGCCAGCAGCCCCAGACTAGCGGAGCCTTCCGGGGAGCTGTTTTTT
TRBD1 TRBJ1-1 - TRBV19 CASSITGTGHTEAFF TGTGCCAGTAGTATAACCGGGACAGGGCACACTGAAGCTTTCTTT
- TRBJ2-1 - TRBV24-1 CATSDERGTYNEQFF TGTGCCACCAGTGATGAAAGGGGAACCTACAATGAGCAGTTCTTC
- TRBJ1-2 - TRBV29-1 CSVEDLRFYGYTF TGCAGCGTTGAAGATCTTAGATTCTATGGCTACACCTTC
TRBD1 TRBJ1-1 - TRBV12-5 CASGSPRQGTNTEAFF TGTGCTAGTGGTTCCCCCCGACAGGGGACGAACACTGAAGCTTTCTTT
TRBD2 TRBJ2-3 - TRBV2 CASSQRGEGDTQYF TGTGCCAGCAGTCAACGGGGGGAGGGAGATACGCAGTATTTT
- TRBJ1-1 - TRBV24-1 CATIKRTPPGTEAFF TGTGCCACCATAAAACGTACCCCTCCAGGCACTGAAGCTTTCTTT
TRBD2 TRBJ2-5 - TRBV15 CATGLAGGTGETQYF TGTGCCACCGGACTAGCGGGGGGGACGGGGGAGACCCAGTACTTC
- TRBJ1-2 - TRBV28 CASSLGGDYTF TGTGCCAGCAGTTTAGGGGGGGACTACACCTTC
- TRBJ1-3 - TRBV18 CASSITGTTGNTIYF TGTGCCAGCTCAATCACCGGGACAACTGGAAACACCATATATTTT
- TRBJ1-1 - TRBV9 CASSVWDTSGTEAFF TGTGCCAGCAGCGTCTGGGACACGAGCGGCACTGAAGCTTTCTTT
- TRBJ2-1 - TRBV28 CASSPMRGRNEQFF TGTGCCAGCAGTCCTATGCGGGGGCGTAATGAGCAGTTCTTC
- TRBJ2-2 - TRBV10-1 CASSETTRGGELFF TGCGCCAGCAGTGAAACTACTCGGGGCGGGGAGCTGTTTTTT
TRBD1 TRBJ1-2 - TRBV5-1 CASSGYRGDYGYTF TGCGCCAGCAGCGGCTACAGGGGTGACTATGGCTACACCTTC
- TRBJ1-5 - TRBV5-1 CASSFGGSHQPQHF TGCGCCAGCAGCTTCGGGGGTTCCCATCAGCCCCAGCATTTT
- TRBJ2-1 once TRBV19 CASSNTGYNEQFF TGTGCCAGTAGTAATACAGGCTACAATGAGCAGTTCTTC
- TRBJ2-7 - TRBV6-2/TRBV6-3 CASSTPRVYEQYF TGTGCCAGCAGCACCCCCAGGGTGTACGAGCAGTACTTC